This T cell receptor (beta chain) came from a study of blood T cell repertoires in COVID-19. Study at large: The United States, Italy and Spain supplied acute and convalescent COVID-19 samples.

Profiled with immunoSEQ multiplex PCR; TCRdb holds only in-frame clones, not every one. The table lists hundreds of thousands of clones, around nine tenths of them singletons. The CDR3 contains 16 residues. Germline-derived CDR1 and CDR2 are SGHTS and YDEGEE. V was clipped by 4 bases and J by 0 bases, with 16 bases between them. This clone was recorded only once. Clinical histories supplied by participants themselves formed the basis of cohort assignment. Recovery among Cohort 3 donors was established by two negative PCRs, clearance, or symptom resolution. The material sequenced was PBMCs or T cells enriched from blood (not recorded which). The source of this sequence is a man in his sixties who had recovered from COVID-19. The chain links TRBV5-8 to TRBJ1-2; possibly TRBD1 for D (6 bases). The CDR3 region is CASSQRSWTANYGYTF. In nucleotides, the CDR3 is TGTGCCAGCAGCCAGCGATCGTGGACAGCTAACTATGGCTACACCTTC.